The 26 T cell receptor beta chains listed next were all sequenced from one sample in a study of tumor-infiltrating lymphocytes in localized non-small cell lung cancer. Generated by immunoSEQ multiplex PCR, the TCRdb table keeps only in-frame clones and is missing some. The top ten hold roughly 4.7% of the sample, which has more than 9,500 clones, 78% seen once. The sample consisted of lung tumor tissue. The receptors stem from a human donor with non-small cell lung cancer.

The CDR3 nucleotides read TGCAGCGTTGAAGATCTTCGAAGGGGCGGCTACGAGCAGTACTTC. As protein: CSVEDLRRGGYEQYF. The chain joins TRBV29-1 to TRBJ2-7, with a tentative D call TRBD1 (5 bases). Looked up from germline, CDR1 is SQVTM and CDR2 is ANQGSEA. V gave up 0 bases and J gave up 3 bases, with 15 bases separating them. The CDR3 consists of 15 residues.

The V call is TRBV7-2, the J call TRBJ2-7, with TRBD1 as a possible D gene (5 bases). Germline assignment: CDR1 SGHTA and CDR2 FQGNSA. This CDR3 has 15 residues. V was trimmed by 2 bases and J by 5 bases, leaving 16 bases between them. The CDR3 loop is CASSLSYGAQNEQYF. The DNA of the CDR3 is TGTGCCAGCAGCTTATCGTATGGGGCGCAAAACGAGCAGTACTTC.

The chain carries TRBV14 and TRBJ2-1; 10 nucleotides line up with TRBD2. Trimming removed 3 bases from V and 1 base from J; junction bases left unmatched: 6. The CDR3 sequence is 17 residues long. Germline-derived CDR1 and CDR2 are SGHDN and FVKESK. The CDR3 sequence is CASSHPLAGGSYNEQFF. The CDR3, as DNA: TGTGCCAGCAGCCATCCCTTAGCGGGAGGATCCTACAATGAGCAGTTCTTC.

The chain combines TRBV6-5 with TRBJ1-1, with D uncertain. Germline lookup yields CDR1 MNHEY and CDR2 SVGAGI. Trimming stripped 8 bases from V and 8 bases from J, with 18 bases between. The CDR3 sequence is 13 residues long. The CDR3 reads CASGPNGEREAFF. DNA of the CDR3: TGTGCCAGCGGGCCCAACGGGGAGCGGGAAGCTTTCTTT.

The rearrangement uses TRBV19 and TRBJ2-1; D is possibly TRBD1 (5 bases). V was trimmed by 4 bases and J by 3 bases, leaving 16 bases between them. The CDR3 covers 16 residues. Germline CDR1 reads LNHDA; CDR2 reads SQIVND (reference sequence). CDR3 nucleotides: TGTGCCAGTAGTAGTCGTAGGGGCTATTACTACAATGAGCAGTTCTTC. It is translated as CASSSRRGYYYNEQFF.

The rearrangement uses TRBV7-9 and TRBJ1-4; D is undetermined. V gave up 3 bases and J gave up 5 bases, with 10 bases separating them. CDR1 and CDR2 from the germline V gene are SEHNR and FQNEAQ (reference sequence). The CDR3 covers 14 residues. CDR3 nucleotides: TGTGCCAGCAGCTTCGACACGGCGAATGAAAAACTGTTTTTT. Encoded protein: CASSFDTANEKLFF.

The J gene is TRBJ1-2, the V gene TRBV7-8, with a tentative D call TRBD1 (5 bases). V was trimmed by 0 bases and J by 2 bases, leaving 13 bases between them. Germline V gives CDR1 SGHVS, CDR2 FQNEAQ. The CDR3 runs 16 residues. In DNA, the CDR3 is TGTGCCAGCAGCTTAGCGGGGGGGAATAGCAACTATGGCTACACCTTC. This sequence encodes CASSLAGGNSNYGYTF.

The chain joins TRBV5-4 to TRBJ2-3; D might be TRBD2 (6 bases). The CDR3 length is 16 residues. Trimming pared 6 bases from V and 2 bases from J, leaving 19 bases between. Germline CDR1 reads SGHNT; CDR2 reads YYREEE (reference sequence). CDR3 sequence: CASTKTGAGYTDTQYF. In DNA form, the CDR3 reads TGTGCCAGCACCAAAACCGGCGCGGGATACACAGATACGCAGTATTTT.

V is TRBV21-1 and J is TRBJ1-2; TRBD1 is taken as the D call from the table, unchecked against the DNA. TRBV21-1 constitutes a pseudogene. The CDR3 extends over 15 amino acids. The CDR3 coding sequence is TGTGCCAGCAGCAAAGCAGGGGGCAGAGACTATGGCTACACCTTC. It yields the protein CASSKAGGRDYGYTF.

This clone occurred once. At one boundary the junction diverges from the germline segment, which might be a read error. This rearrangement joins TRBV18 to TRBJ2-2, with D perhaps TRBD2 (5 bases). Germline assignment: CDR1 KGHSH and CDR2 LQKENI. This CDR3 has 14 amino acids. The CDR3 coding sequence is TGTGCCAGCTCATCCGAAATTCCTACCGGGGAGCTGTTTTTC. The encoded protein is CASSSEIPTGELFF.

The V gene is TRBV27, the J gene TRBJ1-1; 9 nucleotides agree with TRBD1. This CDR3 region has 13 residues. After removal of 8 bases from V and 14 bases from J, the junction contained 15 bases not matched to a gene. Germline CDR1 and CDR2: MNHEY and SMNVEV (reference sequence). In nucleotides, the CDR3 is TGTGCCAGCGGACGGACAGGGGAATCGGCACCCTTCTTT. Its protein is CASGRTGESAPFF.

The rearrangement uses TRBV19 and TRBJ1-5; no firm D call. This CDR3 is built from 16 residues. The V gene's germline CDR1 is LNHDA and CDR2 SQIVND (reference sequence). The ends were cut back, 6 bases at V and 5 bases at J, with 20 bases in the middle. CDR3 nucleotide sequence: TGTGCCAGTAGCCCCCGAGCCGCACGTACTGATCAGCCCCAGCATTTT. It codes for CASSPRAARTDQPQHF.

The sample holds one count of this clone. J is TRBJ1-3 and V is TRBV9; TRBD1 is a possible D gene (5 bases). CDR1 SGDLS and CDR2 YYNGEE come from the germline V gene. The CDR3 totals 17 residues. Deletions cut 0 bases from V and 2 bases from J, with 15 bases between. In nucleotides, the CDR3 is TGTGCCAGCAGCGTAGCCGGGGCAGGGACTACTGGAAACACCATATATTTT. Residues: CASSVAGAGTTGNTIYF. Supplemented by reference TRBV9 and TRBJ1-3, the full variable domain reads DSGVTQTPKHLITATGQRVTLRCSPRSGDLSVYWYQQSLDQGLQFLIQYYNGEERAKGNILERFSAQQFPDLHSELNLSSLELGDSALYFCASSVAGAGTTGNTIYFGEGSWLTVV.

This chain connects TRBV27 to TRBJ1-2; a weak D match, TRBD1 (5 bases). Trimming cost V 6 bases and J 4 bases, with 18 bases left between them. This CDR3 comprises 15 residues. Per germline, CDR1 MNHEY and CDR2 SMNVEV (reference sequence). The CDR3 region is CASSPPPGPGYGYTF. Here the CDR3 DNA reads TGTGCCAGCAGCCCTCCCCCGGGGCCGGGCTATGGCTACACCTTC.

V and J are TRBV4-3 and TRBJ2-1; D is perhaps TRBD1 (5 bases). The V end was cut by 1 base, the J end by 5 bases, with 9 bases between. The CDR3 is 14 residues long. From germline, CDR1 is LGHNA and CDR2 YSLEER. In nucleotides, the CDR3 is TGCGCCAGCAGCCAAGGAAAGGGGAACAATGAGCAGTTCTTC. Amino acid sequence: CASSQGKGNNEQFF.

The chain couples TRBV6-5 to TRBJ1-2; D unclear. V was pared by 7 bases and J by 4 bases, with 13 bases between. The CDR3 spans 13 residues. Germline loops: CDR1 MNHEY, CDR2 SVGAGI. The CDR3 reads CASTAGSAYGYTF. As DNA, the CDR3 is TGTGCCAGCACCGCTGGCTCAGCCTATGGCTACACCTTC.

This clone is classed as medium-sized. The rearrangement joins TRBV5-1 to TRBJ2-7; D not certain. Germline V gene sequence: CDR1 SGHRS, CDR2 YFSETQ. The CDR3 contains 13 residues. Trimming removed 1 base at V and 4 bases at J, with 9 bases between. CDR3: CASSLTGNYEQYF. DNA for the CDR3: TGCGCCAGCAGCTTGACTGGGAATTACGAGCAGTACTTC.

The chain couples TRBV5-4 to TRBJ1-1; TRBD1 might be the D (5 bases). This CDR3 has 16 residues. Germline CDR1 and CDR2: SGHNT and YYREEE (reference sequence). The V and J ends lost 1 base and 0 bases respectively, with 13 bases between them. This chain's CDR3 is CASSLRDGTMNTEAFF. DNA of the CDR3: TGTGCCAGCAGCTTGAGGGACGGAACTATGAACACTGAAGCTTTCTTT.

V gene TRBV7-8 combines with J gene TRBJ2-7, with 8 nucleotides matching TRBD1. The CDR3 covers 14 residues. Germline loops: CDR1 SGHVS, CDR2 FQNEAQ. The J segment lost 5 bases and the V segment lost 3 bases, leaving 6 bases of the junction unmatched. CDR3 in DNA: TGTGCCAGCAGCTTTCGGACAGGGCTTAACGAGCAGTACTTC. Its translation is CASSFRTGLNEQYF.

This sequence joins TRBV7-9 and TRBJ1-2; D uncertain. Trimming removed 2 bases from V and 8 bases from J, with 18 bases in between. This CDR3 region has 15 residues. Germline CDR1 reads SEHNR; CDR2 reads FQNEAQ (reference sequence). The CDR3 bases are TGTGCCAGCAGCTTATCCAGGTTGACCCTTTGGGGCTACACCTTC. Translating gives CASSLSRLTLWGYTF.

V is TRBV7-8 and J is TRBJ1-1; possible D gene TRBD1, 6 bases. The CDR3 contains 15 residues. V lost 5 bases and J lost 1, with 14 bases in between. Germline loops: CDR1 SGHVS, CDR2 FQNEAQ. In nucleotides, the CDR3 is TGTGCCAGCAGCCCGCACAGGGTAGGGAACACTGAAGCTTTCTTT. It translates to CASSPHRVGNTEAFF.

The rearrangement links TRBV18 to TRBJ2-1, with D hard to call. The germline V gene encodes CDR1 KGHSH and CDR2 LQKENI. The CDR3 contains 14 residues. Trimming removed 6 bases from V and 2 bases from J, with 11 bases in between. The CDR3, as DNA: TGTGCCAGCTCTCCCAGCGCAACCTACAATGAGCAGTTCTTC. This codes for CASSPSATYNEQFF.

V is TRBV30 and J is TRBJ1-2, with 9 bases that match TRBD1. Unmatched junction bases numbered 3, after V lost 5 bases and J lost 2 bases. The CDR3 extends over 13 amino acids. Germline V gene sequence: CDR1 GTSNPN, CDR2 SVGIG (reference sequence). The CDR3 DNA sequence: TGTGCCTGGGGCGACAGGGGGAACTATGGCTACACCTTC. Amino acids: CAWGDRGNYGYTF.

The J gene is TRBJ2-7, the V gene TRBV29-1; 8 bases agree with TRBD2. Germline V gene lookup returns CDR1 SQVTM and CDR2 ANQGSEA. After removal of 5 bases from V and 9 bases from J, the junction contained 18 bases not matched to a gene. There are 15 residues in the CDR3. The CDR3 nucleotides are TGCAGCGTTTCTGGACGGAGCGGGAGACATGTTGGGCAGTACTTC. Its translation: CSVSGRSGRHVGQYF.

This sequence joins TRBV4-3 and TRBJ2-2, with D possibly being TRBD2 (5 bases). V lost 0 bases and J lost 3, with 14 bases in between. The germline CDR1 and CDR2 sequences are LGHNA and YSLEER. CDR3 length: 17 residues. The DNA of the CDR3 is TGCGCCAGCAGCCAAGAAGGCGGGCCAAGGGACACCGGGGAGCTGTTTTTT. Translating gives CASSQEGGPRDTGELFF.

The chain has TRBV29-1 and TRBJ1-2; D perhaps matches TRBD1 (6 bases). Germline V lookup: CDR1 SQVTM, CDR2 ANQGSEA. The CDR3 runs to 13 residues. V lost 2 bases and J lost 4, with 11 bases in between. CDR3 DNA sequence: TGCAGCGTTGAACTCAGGGGAGGCTATGGCTACACCTTC. It yields the protein CSVELRGGYGYTF.